A single count supports the clone carrying this TCR beta chain. The antigen is not known. These data originate in a study of post-analysis software for immune sequencing data. Overall study results and limits: Versus controls, multiple sclerosis patients showed significantly lower diversity (normalized Chao1). Patients carried a few TRBV segments more frequently than controls did, and TRBV5-6, TRBV5-1 and TRBV20-1 were among them.

Germline loops: CDR1 SGHDT, CDR2 YYEEEE. This CDR3 spans 14 amino acids. Unique molecular identifiers were present in the TCR beta cDNA libraries. T cells numbering about 0.85 to 11 million gave rise to roughly 550,000 cDNA molecules. TCRdb reprocessed the PCR reads via MiXCR and lists one record per CDR3 protein. The sample carries roughly 800,000 distinct CDR3 sequences, about 53% recorded once. The sample comprised blood. J is TRBJ2-4 and V is TRBV5-6, with 8 positions matching TRBD1. Gene TRBJ2-7 matches the end of the DNA better, so the J call may be wrong. This TCR was recovered from a girl between 10 and 17 years old with multiple sclerosis. Written as DNA, the CDR3 is TGTGCCAGCAGCTTGCGGACAGGGCGGCGCGAGCAGTACTTC. Translating it yields CASSLRTGRREQYF.